This TCR beta chain came from a study of Ad26.COV2.S vaccination and SARS-CoV-2 variants. Study overall: Administration of Ad26.COV2.S was intramuscular, either once or twice 56 days apart.

Assay: immunoSEQ multiplex PCR; the TCRdb copy retains only in-frame clones and omits some. This table holds roughly 350,000 clones, around 89% found once. Treatment defined: 19 received Ad26.COV2.S at low or high dose, single or two shots; 5 received placebo; per-sample allocation not given. Samples were taken on day 63 after the first vaccine or placebo injection. This CDR3 contains 14 residues. V was trimmed by 4 bases and J by 4 bases, leaving 13 bases between them. Per germline, CDR1 LNHDA and CDR2 SQIVND (reference sequence). This receptor was identified in a person between 18 and 60 years old who received the Ad26.COV2.S COVID-19 vaccine or a placebo. The chain carries TRBV19 and TRBJ1-1, with D possibly TRBD1 on 5 matching bases. The source was peripheral blood, collected in a trial of Ad26.COV2.S vaccine versus placebo. CDR3 in amino acids: CASSTDSESTEAFF. CDR3 bases: TGTGCCAGTAGTACCGACAGCGAGAGCACTGAAGCTTTCTTT.